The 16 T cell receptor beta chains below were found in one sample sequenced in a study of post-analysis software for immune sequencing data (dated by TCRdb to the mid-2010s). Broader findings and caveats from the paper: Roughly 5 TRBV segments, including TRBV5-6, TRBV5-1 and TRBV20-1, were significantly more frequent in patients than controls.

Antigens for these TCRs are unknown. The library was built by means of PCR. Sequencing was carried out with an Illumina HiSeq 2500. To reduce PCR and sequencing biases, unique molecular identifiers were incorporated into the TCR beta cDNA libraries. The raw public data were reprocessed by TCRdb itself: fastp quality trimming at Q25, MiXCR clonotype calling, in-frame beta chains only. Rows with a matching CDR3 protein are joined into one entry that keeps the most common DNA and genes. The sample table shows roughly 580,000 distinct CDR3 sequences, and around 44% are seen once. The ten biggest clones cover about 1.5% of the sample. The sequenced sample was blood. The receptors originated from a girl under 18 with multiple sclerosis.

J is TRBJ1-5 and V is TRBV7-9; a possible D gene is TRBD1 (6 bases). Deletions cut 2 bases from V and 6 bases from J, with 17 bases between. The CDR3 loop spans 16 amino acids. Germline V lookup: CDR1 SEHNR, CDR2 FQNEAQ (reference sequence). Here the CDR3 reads CASSLSLRGLVQPQHF. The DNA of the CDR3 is TGTGCCAGCAGCTTAAGCCTTCGGGGGCTTGTTCAGCCCCAGCATTTT. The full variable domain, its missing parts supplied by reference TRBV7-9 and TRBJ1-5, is DTGVSQNPRHKITKRGQNVTFRCDPISEHNRLYWYRQTLGQGPEFLTYFQNEAQLEKSRLLSDRFSAERPKGSFSTLEIQRTEQGDSAMYLCASSLSLRGLVQPQHFGDGTRLSIL.

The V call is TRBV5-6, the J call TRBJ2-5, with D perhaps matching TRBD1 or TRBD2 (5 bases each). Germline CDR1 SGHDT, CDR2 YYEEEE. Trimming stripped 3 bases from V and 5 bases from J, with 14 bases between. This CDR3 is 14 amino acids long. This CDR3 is CASSSWGSGETQYF. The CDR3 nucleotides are TGTGCCAGCAGCTCATGGGGCTCGGGGGAGACCCAGTACTTC.

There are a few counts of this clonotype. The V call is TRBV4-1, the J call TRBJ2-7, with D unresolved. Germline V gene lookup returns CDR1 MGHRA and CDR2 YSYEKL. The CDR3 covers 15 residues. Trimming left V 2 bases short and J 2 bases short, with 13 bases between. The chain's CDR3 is CASSQIDPVTYEQYF. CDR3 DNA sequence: TGCGCCAGCAGCCAAATTGATCCGGTGACCTACGAGCAGTACTTC.

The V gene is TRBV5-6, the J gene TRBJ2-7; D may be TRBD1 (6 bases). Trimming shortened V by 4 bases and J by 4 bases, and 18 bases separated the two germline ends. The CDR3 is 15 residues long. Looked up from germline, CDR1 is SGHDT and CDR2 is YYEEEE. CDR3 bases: TGTGCCAGCAGCATAAACAGGGATAGGAGGTACGAGCAGTACGTC. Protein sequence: CASSINRDRRYEQYV.

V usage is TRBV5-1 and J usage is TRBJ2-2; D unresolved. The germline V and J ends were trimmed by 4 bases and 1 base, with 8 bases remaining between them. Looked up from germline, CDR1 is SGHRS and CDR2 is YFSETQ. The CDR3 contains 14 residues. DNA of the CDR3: TGCGCCAGCAGCAATGACTGGAACACCGGGGAGCTGTTTTTT. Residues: CASSNDWNTGELFF.

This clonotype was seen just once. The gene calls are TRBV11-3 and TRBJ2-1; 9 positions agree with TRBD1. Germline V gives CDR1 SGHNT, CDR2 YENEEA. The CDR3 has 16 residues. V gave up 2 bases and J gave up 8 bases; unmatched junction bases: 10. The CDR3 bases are TGTGCCAGCAGCTTATTGGGACAGGGAGGGCTGGATGAGCAGTTCTTC. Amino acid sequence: CASSLLGQGGLDEQFF.

The CDR3 here is CATGSGYEQYF. DNA of the CDR3: TGTGCCACGGGAAGCGGATACGAGCAGTACTTC. This chain joins TRBV12-3 or TRBV12-4 and TRBJ2-7, with a weak D call TRBD2 (5 bases). CDR3 length: 11 residues. Trimming shortened V by 10 bases and J by 4 bases, and 11 bases separated the two germline ends.

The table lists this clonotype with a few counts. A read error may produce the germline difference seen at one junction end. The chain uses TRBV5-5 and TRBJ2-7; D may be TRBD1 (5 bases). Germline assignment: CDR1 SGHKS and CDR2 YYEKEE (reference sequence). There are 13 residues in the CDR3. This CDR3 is CASGLTAQGEQYF. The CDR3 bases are TGTGCCAGCGGCTTGACCGCGCAGGGCGAGCAGTACTTC.

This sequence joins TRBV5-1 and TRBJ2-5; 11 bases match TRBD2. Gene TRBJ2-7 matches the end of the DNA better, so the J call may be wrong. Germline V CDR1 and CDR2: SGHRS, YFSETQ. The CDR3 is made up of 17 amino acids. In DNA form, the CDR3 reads TGCGCCAGCAGCTTGCTAGCGGGAGGTGCCGCGTCTTACGAGCAGTACTTC. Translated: CASSLLAGGAASYEQYF.

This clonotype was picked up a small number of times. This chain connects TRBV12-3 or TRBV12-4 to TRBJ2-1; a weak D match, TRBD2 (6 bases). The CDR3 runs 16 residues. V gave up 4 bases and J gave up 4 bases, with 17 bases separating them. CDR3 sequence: CASSSPRIADYNEQFF. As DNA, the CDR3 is TGTGCCAGCAGTTCCCCCCGGATAGCGGATTACAATGAGCAGTTCTTC.

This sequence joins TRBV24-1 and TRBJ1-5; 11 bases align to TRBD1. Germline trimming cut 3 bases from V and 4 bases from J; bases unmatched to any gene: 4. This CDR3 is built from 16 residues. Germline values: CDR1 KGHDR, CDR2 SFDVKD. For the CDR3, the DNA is TGTGCCACCAGTGATAGGGACAGGGGGTGGAATCAGCCCCAGCATTTT. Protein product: CATSDRDRGWNQPQHF.

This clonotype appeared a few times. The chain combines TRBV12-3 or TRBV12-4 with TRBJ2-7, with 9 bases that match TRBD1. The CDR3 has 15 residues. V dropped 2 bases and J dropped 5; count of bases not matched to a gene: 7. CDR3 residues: CASSLFGTGPDEQYF. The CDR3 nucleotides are TGTGCCAGCAGTTTATTCGGGACAGGGCCTGACGAGCAGTACTTC.

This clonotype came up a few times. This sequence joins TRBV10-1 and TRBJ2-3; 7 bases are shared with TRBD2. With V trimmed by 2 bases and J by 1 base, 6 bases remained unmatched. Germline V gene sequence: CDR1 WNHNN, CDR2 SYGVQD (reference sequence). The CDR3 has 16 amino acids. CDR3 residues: CASSEIEREGTDTQYF. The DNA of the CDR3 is TGCGCCAGCAGTGAGATTGAGCGGGAAGGCACAGATACGCAGTATTTT.

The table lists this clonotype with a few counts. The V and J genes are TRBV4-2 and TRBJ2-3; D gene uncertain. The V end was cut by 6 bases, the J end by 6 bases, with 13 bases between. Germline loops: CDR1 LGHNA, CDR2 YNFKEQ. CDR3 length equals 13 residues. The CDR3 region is CASRPPKTDTQYF. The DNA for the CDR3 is TGTGCCAGCAGGCCCCCAAAAACGGATACGCAGTATTTT.

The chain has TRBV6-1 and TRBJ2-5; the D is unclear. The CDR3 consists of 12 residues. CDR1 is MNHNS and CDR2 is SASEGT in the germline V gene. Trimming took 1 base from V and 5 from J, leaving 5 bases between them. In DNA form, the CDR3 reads TGTGCCAGCAGTGAAGTGATGGAGACCCAGTACTTC. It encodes CASSEVMETQYF.

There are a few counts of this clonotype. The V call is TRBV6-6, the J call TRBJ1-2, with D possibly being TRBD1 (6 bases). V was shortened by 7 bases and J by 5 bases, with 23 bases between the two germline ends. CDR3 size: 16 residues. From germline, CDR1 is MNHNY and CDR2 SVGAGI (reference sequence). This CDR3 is CASNRVGGREGYGYTF. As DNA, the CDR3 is TGTGCCAGCAATCGGGTGGGGGGCAGGGAGGGATATGGCTACACCTTC.